This T cell receptor beta chain was obtained from a study of CD8 T cells in ankylosing spondylitis. The authors made TCR beta libraries by quantitative 5'-RACE with molecular barcodes. MiXCR, run by TCRdb on the 5' RACE reads, gives a single entry per CDR3 protein. In the table there are a few hundred thousand distinct CDR3 sequences, about 12% of which are singletons. This clonotype appeared a few times. Its antigen is still unknown. Germline loops: CDR1 DFQATT, CDR2 SNEGSKA (reference sequence). The CDR3 runs to 14 residues. V lost 5 bases to trimming and J lost 7 bases; unmatched junction nucleotides: 9. General observations from the study: Apparently characteristic of ankylosing spondylitis blood was a TCR beta motif (under ten highly homologous variants).

The sample taken for sequencing was blood, either unsorted or a sorted T cell fraction (not recorded which). The sequence came from a male donor with ankylosing spondylitis. This rearrangement joins TRBV20-1 to TRBJ2-2, with 8 bases fitting TRBD1. CDR3 sequence: CSAHLSGQGGELFF. Here the CDR3 DNA reads TGCAGTGCTCACCTCTCTGGACAGGGCGGGGAGCTGTTTTTT.